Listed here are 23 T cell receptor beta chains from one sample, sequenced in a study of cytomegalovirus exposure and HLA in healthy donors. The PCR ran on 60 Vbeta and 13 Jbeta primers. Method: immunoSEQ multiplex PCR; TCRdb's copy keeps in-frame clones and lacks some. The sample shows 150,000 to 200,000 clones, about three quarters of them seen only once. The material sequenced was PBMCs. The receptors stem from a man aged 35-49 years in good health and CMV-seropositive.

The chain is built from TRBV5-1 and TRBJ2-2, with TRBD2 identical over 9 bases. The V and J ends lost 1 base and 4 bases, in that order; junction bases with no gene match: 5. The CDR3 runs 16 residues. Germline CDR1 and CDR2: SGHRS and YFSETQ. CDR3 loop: CASSLTGLAVTGELFF. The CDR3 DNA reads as TGCGCCAGCAGCTTGACGGGACTAGCCGTCACCGGGGAGCTGTTTTTT. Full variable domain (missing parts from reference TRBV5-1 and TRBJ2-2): KAGVTQTPRYLIKTRGQQVTLSCSPISGHRSVSWYQQTPGQGLQFLFEYFSETQRNKGNFPGRFSGRQFSNSRSEMNVSTLELGDSALYLCASSLTGLAVTGELFFGEGSRLTVL.

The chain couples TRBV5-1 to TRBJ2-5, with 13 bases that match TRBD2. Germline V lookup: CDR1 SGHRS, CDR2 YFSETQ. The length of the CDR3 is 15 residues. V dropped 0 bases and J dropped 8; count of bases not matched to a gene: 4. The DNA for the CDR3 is TGCGCCAGCAGCTTGGAAGGACTAGCGGGAGTCACCCAGTACTTC. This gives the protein CASSLEGLAGVTQYF.

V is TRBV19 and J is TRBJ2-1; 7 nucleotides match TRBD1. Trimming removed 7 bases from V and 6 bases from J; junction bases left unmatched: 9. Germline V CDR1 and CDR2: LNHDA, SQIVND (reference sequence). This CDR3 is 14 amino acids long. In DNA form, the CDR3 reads TGTGCCAGTAAAGGGACAGAATGGGGCAATGAGCAGTTCTTC. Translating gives CASKGTEWGNEQFF. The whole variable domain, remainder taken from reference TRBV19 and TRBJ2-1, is DGGITQSPKYLFRKEGQNVTLSCEQNLNHDAMYWYRQDPGQGLRLIYYSQIVNDFQKGDIAEGYSVSREKKESFPLTVTSAQKNPTAFYLCASKGTEWGNEQFFGPGTRLTVL.

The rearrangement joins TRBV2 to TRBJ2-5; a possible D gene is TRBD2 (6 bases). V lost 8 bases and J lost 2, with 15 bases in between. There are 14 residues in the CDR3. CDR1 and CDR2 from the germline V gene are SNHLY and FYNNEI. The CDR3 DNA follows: TGTGCCAGCTCCTGGAACGGGGGTCAAGAGACCCAGTACTTC. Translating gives CASSWNGGQETQYF.

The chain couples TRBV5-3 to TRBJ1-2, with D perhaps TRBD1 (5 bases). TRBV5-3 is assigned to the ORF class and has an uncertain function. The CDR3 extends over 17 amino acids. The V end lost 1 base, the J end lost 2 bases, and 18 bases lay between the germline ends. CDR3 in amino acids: CARSLCAGNTENYGYTF. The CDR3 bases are TGTGCCAGAAGCTTGTGCGCAGGGAACACGGAAAACTATGGCTACACCTTC.

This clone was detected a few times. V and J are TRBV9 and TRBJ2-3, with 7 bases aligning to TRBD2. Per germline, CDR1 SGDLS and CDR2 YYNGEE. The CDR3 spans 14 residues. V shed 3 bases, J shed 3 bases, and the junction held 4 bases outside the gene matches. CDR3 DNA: TGTGCCAGCAGCGGCCGGCGGGAGACAGATACGCAGTATTTT. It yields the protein CASSGRRETDTQYF.

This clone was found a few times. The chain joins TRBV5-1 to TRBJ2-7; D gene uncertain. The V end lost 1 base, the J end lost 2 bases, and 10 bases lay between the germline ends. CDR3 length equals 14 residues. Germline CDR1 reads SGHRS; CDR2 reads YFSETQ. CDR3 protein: CASSLSPPAYEQYF. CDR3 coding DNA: TGCGCCAGCAGCTTGAGCCCGCCCGCCTACGAGCAGTACTTC.

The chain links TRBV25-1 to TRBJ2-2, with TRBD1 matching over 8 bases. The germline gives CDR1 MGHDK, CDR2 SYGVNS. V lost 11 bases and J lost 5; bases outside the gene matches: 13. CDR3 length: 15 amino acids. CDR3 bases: TGTGCCTCGAGAAGTTTGACAGGGGCTACCGGGGAGCTGTTTTTT. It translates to CASRSLTGATGELFF.

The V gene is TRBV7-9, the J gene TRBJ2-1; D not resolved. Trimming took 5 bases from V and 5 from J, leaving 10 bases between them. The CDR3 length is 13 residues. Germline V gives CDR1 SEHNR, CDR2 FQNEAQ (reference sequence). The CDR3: CASSLSPHNEQFF. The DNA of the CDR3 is TGTGCCAGCAGCCTCAGTCCCCACAATGAGCAGTTCTTC.

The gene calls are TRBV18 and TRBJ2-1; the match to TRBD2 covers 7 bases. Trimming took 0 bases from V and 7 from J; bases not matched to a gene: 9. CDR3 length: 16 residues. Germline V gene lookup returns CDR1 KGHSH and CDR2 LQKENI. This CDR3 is CASSPPAGVAWNEQFF. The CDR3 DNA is TGTGCCAGCTCACCACCGGCGGGAGTAGCATGGAATGAGCAGTTCTTC. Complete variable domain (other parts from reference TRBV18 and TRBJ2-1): NAGVMQNPRHLVRRRGQEARLRCSPMKGHSHVYWYRQLPEEGLKFMVYLQKENIIDESGMPKERFSAEFPKEGPSILRIQQVVRGDSAAYFCASSPPAGVAWNEQFFGPGTRLTVL.

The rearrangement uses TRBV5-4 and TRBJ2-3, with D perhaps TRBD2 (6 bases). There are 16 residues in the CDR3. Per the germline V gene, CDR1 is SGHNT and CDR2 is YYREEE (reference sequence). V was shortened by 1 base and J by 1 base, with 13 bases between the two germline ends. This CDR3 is CASSLYSGAGTDTQYF. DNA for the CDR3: TGTGCCAGCAGCTTGTATTCGGGAGCGGGCACAGATACGCAGTATTTT.

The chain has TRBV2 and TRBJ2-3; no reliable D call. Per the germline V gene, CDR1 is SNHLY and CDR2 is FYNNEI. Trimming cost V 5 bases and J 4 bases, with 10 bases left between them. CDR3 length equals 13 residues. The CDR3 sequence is CASSIEVADTQYF. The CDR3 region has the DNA TGTGCCAGCAGTATAGAAGTAGCAGATACGCAGTATTTT.

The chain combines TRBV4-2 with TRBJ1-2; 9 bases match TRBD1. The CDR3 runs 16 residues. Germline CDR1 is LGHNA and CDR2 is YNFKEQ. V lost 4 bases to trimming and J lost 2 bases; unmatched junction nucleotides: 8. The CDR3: CASSLDQGQGNYGYTF. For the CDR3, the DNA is TGTGCCAGCAGCCTTGATCAGGGACAGGGAAACTATGGCTACACCTTC.

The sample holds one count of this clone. The CDR3 reads CASSLPGGELFF. The DNA of the CDR3 is TGCGCCAGCAGCCTCCCGGGGGGGGAGCTGTTTTTT. The chain has TRBV5-1 and TRBJ2-2, with a possible D match to TRBD2 (5 bases). Germline loops: CDR1 SGHRS, CDR2 YFSETQ. This CDR3 has 12 residues. The V end was cut by 4 bases, the J end by 8 bases, with 9 bases between.

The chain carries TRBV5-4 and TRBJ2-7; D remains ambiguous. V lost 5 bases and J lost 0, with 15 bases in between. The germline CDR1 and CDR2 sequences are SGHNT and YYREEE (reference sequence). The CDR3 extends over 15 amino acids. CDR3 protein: CASSRAAVSSYEQYF. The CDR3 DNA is TGTGCCAGCAGTCGAGCCGCGGTGAGCTCCTACGAGCAGTACTTC.

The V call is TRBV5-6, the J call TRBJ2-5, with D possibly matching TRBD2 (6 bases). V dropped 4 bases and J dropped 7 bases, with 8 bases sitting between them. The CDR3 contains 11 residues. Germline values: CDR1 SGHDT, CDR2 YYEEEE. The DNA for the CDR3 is TGTGCCAGCAGCACCGGGGGGACCCAGTACTTC. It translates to CASSTGGTQYF. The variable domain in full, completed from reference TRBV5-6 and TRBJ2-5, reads DAGVTQSPTHLIKTRGQQVTLRCSPKSGHDTVSWYQQALGQGPQFIFQYYEEEERQRGNFPDRFSGHQFPNYSSELNVNALLLGDSALYLCASSTGGTQYFGPGTRLLVL.

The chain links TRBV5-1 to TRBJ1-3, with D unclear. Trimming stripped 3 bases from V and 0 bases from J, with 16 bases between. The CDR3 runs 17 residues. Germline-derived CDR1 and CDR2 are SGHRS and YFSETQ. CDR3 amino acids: CASSYGQVTTSGNTIYF. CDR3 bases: TGCGCCAGCAGCTACGGCCAGGTCACAACCTCTGGAAACACCATATATTTT. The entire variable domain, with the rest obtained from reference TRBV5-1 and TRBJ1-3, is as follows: KAGVTQTPRYLIKTRGQQVTLSCSPISGHRSVSWYQQTPGQGLQFLFEYFSETQRNKGNFPGRFSGRQFSNSRSEMNVSTLELGDSALYLCASSYGQVTTSGNTIYFGEGSWLTVV.

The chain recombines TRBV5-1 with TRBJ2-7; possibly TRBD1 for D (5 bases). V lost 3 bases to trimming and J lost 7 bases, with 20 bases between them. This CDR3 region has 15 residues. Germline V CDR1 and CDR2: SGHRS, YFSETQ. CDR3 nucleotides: TGCGCCAGCAGCTCGCCTGGGGCCTTCTACGATGAGCAGTACTTC. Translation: CASSSPGAFYDEQYF.

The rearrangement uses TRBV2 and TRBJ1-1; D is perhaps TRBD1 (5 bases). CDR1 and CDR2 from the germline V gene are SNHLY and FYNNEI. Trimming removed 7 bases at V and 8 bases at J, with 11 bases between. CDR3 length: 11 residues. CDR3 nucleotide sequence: TGTGCCAGCAATCCGGGGGGGGAAGCTTTCTTT. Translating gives CASNPGGEAFF.

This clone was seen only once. The CDR3 spells CASSPPYRGEQYF. The CDR3 DNA reads as TGTGCCAGCTCACCACCTTATAGGGGCGAGCAGTACTTC. V is TRBV18 and J is TRBJ2-5; D may be TRBD1 (5 bases). The end of the DNA is better explained by TRBJ2-7, so the J call may be wrong. Looked up from germline, CDR1 is KGHSH and CDR2 is LQKENI. This CDR3 is built from 13 residues.

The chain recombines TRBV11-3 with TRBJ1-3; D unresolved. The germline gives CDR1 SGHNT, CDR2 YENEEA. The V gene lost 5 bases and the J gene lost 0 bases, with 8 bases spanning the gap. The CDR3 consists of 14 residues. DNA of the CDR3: TGTGCCAGCAGCCAACGCAGCTCTGGAAACACCATATATTTT. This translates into CASSQRSSGNTIYF.

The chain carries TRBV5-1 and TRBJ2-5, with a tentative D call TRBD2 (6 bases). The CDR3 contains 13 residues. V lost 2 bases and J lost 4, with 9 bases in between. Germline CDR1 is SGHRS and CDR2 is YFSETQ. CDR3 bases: TGCGCCAGCAGCTTCGGGGGTGGAGAGACCCAGTACTTC. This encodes CASSFGGGETQYF.

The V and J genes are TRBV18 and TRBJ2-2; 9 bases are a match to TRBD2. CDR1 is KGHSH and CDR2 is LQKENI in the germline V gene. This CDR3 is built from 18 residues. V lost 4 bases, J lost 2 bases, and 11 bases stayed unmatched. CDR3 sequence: CASSLHGPSGTNTGELFF. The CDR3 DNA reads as TGTGCCAGCTCACTACATGGTCCTAGCGGGACCAACACCGGGGAGCTGTTTTTT.